This T cell receptor (beta chain) derives from a study of siplizumab effects on memory and regulatory T cells. Whole-study results and caveats: Memory cells seemed less diverse than naive T cells, which also seemed major contributors to the alloresponse.

Concerning this clone itself: The antigen remains undetermined.

The study assayed approximately 100,000 TCR templates per sample. Using immunoSEQ multiplex PCR, the repertoire was profiled, and TCRdb retains in-frame clones only, with some absent. The sample consists of around 95,000 clones, roughly 93% of them appearing once. Trimming took 4 bases from V and 2 from J; bases not matched to a gene: 11. There are 17 residues in the CDR3. Germline CDR1 reads SGDLS; CDR2 reads YYNGEE. This receptor was taken from a human donor in good health. Sequenced input: non-Treg CD4+ T cells sorted from blood. V and J are TRBV9 and TRBJ2-3, with 9 bases lining up with TRBD1. CDR3 coding DNA: TGTGCCAGCAGCTCATTTAGGACAGGGGCGTACACAGATACGCAGTATTTT. Translated, it gives CASSSFRTGAYTDTQYF. Full variable domain (remainder filled in from reference TRBV9 and TRBJ2-3): DSGVTQTPKHLITATGQRVTLRCSPRSGDLSVYWYQQSLDQGLQFLIQYYNGEERAKGNILERFSAQQFPDLHSELNLSSLELGDSALYFCASSSFRTGAYTDTQYFGPGTRLTVL.